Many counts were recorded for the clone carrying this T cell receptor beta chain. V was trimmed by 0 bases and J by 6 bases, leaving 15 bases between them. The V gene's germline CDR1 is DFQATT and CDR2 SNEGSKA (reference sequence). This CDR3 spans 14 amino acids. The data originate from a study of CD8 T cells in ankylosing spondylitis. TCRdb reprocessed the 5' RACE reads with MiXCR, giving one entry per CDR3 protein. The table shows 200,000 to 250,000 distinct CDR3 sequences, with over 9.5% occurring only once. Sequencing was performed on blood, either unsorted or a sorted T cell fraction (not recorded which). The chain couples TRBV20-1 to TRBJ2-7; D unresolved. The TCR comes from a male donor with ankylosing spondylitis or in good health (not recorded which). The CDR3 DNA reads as TGCAGTGCTAGAGACCGTCGGACCCCTGGCGAGCAGTACTTC. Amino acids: CSARDRRTPGEQYF.